The 31 T cell receptor beta chains below all came from one sample that was sequenced in a study of cytomegalovirus exposure and HLA in healthy donors. In the PCR, 60 Vbeta and 13 Jbeta primers were used. Libraries were prepared by immunoSEQ multiplex PCR; TCRdb keeps only in-frame clonotypes and omits some of them. The table has approximately 65,000 clones, 60% to 80% seen once; the top ten hold 15% to 20%. The specimen was PBMCs. Receptors originate from a man aged 40-49 years in good health and CMV-seropositive.

V and J are TRBV7-3 and TRBJ2-7, with D maybe TRBD1 (6 bases). Germline loops: CDR1 SGHTA, CDR2 FQGTGA. The V gene lost 2 bases and the J gene lost 6 bases, with 20 bases spanning the gap. This CDR3 region has 16 residues. DNA for the CDR3: TGTGCCAGCAGCTTACTTGGGGGCGCCTCATCCCCCGAGCAGTACTTC. Translated, it gives CASSLLGGASSPEQYF.

The chain has TRBV9 and TRBJ1-6, with 8 bases that match TRBD1. The V segment lost 3 bases and the J segment 7 bases; nucleotides outside the gene matches: 9. The CDR3 consists of 16 residues. The germline V gene encodes CDR1 SGDLS and CDR2 YYNGEE. CDR3: CASSERVGQGNSPLHF. The CDR3 DNA reads as TGTGCCAGCAGCGAACGAGTCGGACAGGGAAATTCACCCCTCCACTTT.

Concerning this clone itself: A read error may produce the germline difference seen at one junction end. The CDR3, as DNA: TGTTCCAGCAGCTTAGGCCCAGAAGAGACCCAGTACTTC. Protein: CSSSLGPEETQYF. J is TRBJ2-5 and V is TRBV7-9; no clear D gene. There are 13 residues in the CDR3. Germline CDR1 is SEHNR and CDR2 is FQNEAQ (reference sequence).

The chain couples TRBV30 to TRBJ1-1; TRBD1 agrees at 10 bases. CDR1 is GTSNPN, CDR2 SVGIG, per germline (reference sequence). Losses at the gene ends were 4 bases for V and 3 bases for J; bases not matched to a gene: 2. The CDR3 totals 13 residues. The CDR3, as DNA: TGTGCCTGGAAAGGACAGGGGGACACTGAAGCTTTCTTT. It specifies CAWKGQGDTEAFF.

The chain is built from TRBV4-1 and TRBJ2-7; tentatively, D is TRBD2 (6 bases). CDR1 is MGHRA, CDR2 YSYEKL, per germline. The CDR3 runs 15 residues. Between the trimmed V and J ends, which lost 1 base and 6 bases, there was a span of 16 bases. The CDR3 DNA reads TGCGCCAGCAGCCAAGGCGGTAGAGGGAGGTTCGAGCAGTACTTC. Its translation: CASSQGGRGRFEQYF.

The V and J genes are TRBV7-2 and TRBJ1-1; tentative D call: TRBD1 (6 bases). V lost 4 bases and J 6 bases, leaving 21 bases between the germline ends. The germline V gene has CDR1 SGHTA and CDR2 FQGNSA. This CDR3 spans 16 amino acids. The CDR3 bases are TGTGCCAGCAGCTATCGACAGGTAGCCCGTAACCCTGAAGCTTTCTTT. Amino acids: CASSYRQVARNPEAFF.

The chain combines TRBV4-2 with TRBJ2-1; 10 nucleotides match TRBD2. V lost 4 bases to trimming and J lost 8 bases; unmatched junction nucleotides: 8. Germline V gene sequence: CDR1 LGHNA, CDR2 YNFKEQ. The CDR3 extends over 15 amino acids. The CDR3 loop reads CASSRGLAVSDEQFF. The CDR3 DNA follows: TGTGCCAGCAGCCGTGGACTAGCGGTATCTGATGAGCAGTTCTTC.

This sequence joins TRBV5-1 and TRBJ2-2; D remains ambiguous. Trimming took off 2 bases at V and 3 bases at J, with 5 bases between the two ends. CDR1 is SGHRS, CDR2 YFSETQ, per germline. This CDR3 is 13 amino acids long. CDR3 protein: CASSLAYTGELFF. Written as DNA, the CDR3 is TGCGCCAGCAGCTTAGCTTACACCGGGGAGCTGTTTTTT.

This clone has just a few counts. The gene calls are TRBV7-6 and TRBJ2-3; D remains ambiguous. The V end lost 0 bases, the J end lost 4 bases, and 5 bases lay between the germline ends. The CDR3 has 13 residues. In germline, CDR1 is SGHVS, CDR2 FNYEAQ. CDR3: CASSLARADTQYF. The CDR3 nucleotides read TGTGCCAGCAGCTTAGCGCGAGCAGATACGCAGTATTTT.

This clone was seen only a few times. CDR3 DNA: TGTGCCAGCAGGCCGGTTTCACCCCTCCACTTT. Amino acids: CASRPVSPLHF. The J gene is TRBJ1-6, the V gene TRBV27; the D is unclear. V lost 6 bases and J 9 bases, leaving 6 bases between the germline ends. The CDR3 totals 11 residues. The germline CDR1 and CDR2 sequences are MNHEY and SMNVEV (reference sequence).

This clone occurred a few times. The same CDR3 can be traced to other DNA sequences in this sample. The CDR3 DNA sequence: TGTGCCTGGAGCCAGGGGGCGTCAGATGGCTACACCTTC. It translates to CAWSQGASDGYTF. This sequence joins TRBV30 and TRBJ1-2; 8 bases are a match to TRBD1. The CDR3 is 13 amino acids. Germline loops: CDR1 GTSNPN, CDR2 SVGIG (reference sequence). J lost 6 bases, V lost 3 bases, and 6 bases had no gene match.

Only a few counts were recorded for this clone. The rearrangement joins TRBV30 to TRBJ1-2; D is unclear. V was pared by 4 bases and J by 6 bases, with 12 bases between. Germline CDR1 GTSNPN, CDR2 SVGIG (reference sequence). This CDR3 contains 12 residues. The CDR3 coding sequence is TGTGCCTGGAAACAGAACGTACATGGCTACACCTTC. This codes for CAWKQNVHGYTF.

This rearrangement joins TRBV30 to TRBJ2-3, with D maybe TRBD1 (5 bases). Germline CDR1 reads GTSNPN; CDR2 reads SVGIG (reference sequence). V shed 8 bases and J shed 4 bases, with 16 bases lying between them. CDR3 size: 13 residues. CDR3 loop: CAGVTENADTQYF. The CDR3 bases are TGTGCCGGGGTGACAGAGAATGCAGATACGCAGTATTTT.

Only one count was recorded for this clone. This chain joins TRBV7-9 and TRBJ2-7; D gene ambiguous. Germline V gene data show CDR1 as SEHNR and CDR2 as FQNEAQ (reference sequence). CDR3 length: 13 amino acids. Trimming removed 3 bases from V and 0 bases from J, with 6 bases in between. For the CDR3, the DNA is TGTGCCAGCAGCTTGTCCTACTCCTACGAGCAGTACTTC. Its protein product is CASSLSYSYEQYF.

The rearrangement joins TRBV25-1 to TRBJ2-5; 7 bases are shared with TRBD1. This CDR3 comprises 13 residues. V trimming: 6 bases; J trimming: 4 bases; junction bases outside the gene matches: 5. Germline V CDR1 and CDR2: MGHDK, SYGVNS. The CDR3 DNA follows: TGTGCCAGCAGAGACAGGGTGATAGAGACCCAGTACTTC. Encoded protein: CASRDRVIETQYF. The variable domain in full, completed from reference TRBV25-1 and TRBJ2-5, reads EADIYQTPRYLVIGTGKKITLECSQTMGHDKMYWYQQDPGMELHLIHYSYGVNSTEKGDLSSESTVSRIRTEHFPLTLESARPSHTSQYLCASRDRVIETQYFGPGTRLLVL.

This chain connects TRBV7-8 to TRBJ1-5; D is unresolved. V was clipped by 4 bases and J by 0 bases, with 10 bases between them. Germline CDR1 reads SGHVS; CDR2 reads FQNEAQ. The CDR3 spans 15 residues. The CDR3 region is CASSYTAHSNQPQHF. The CDR3 region has the DNA TGTGCCAGCAGCTACACAGCTCATAGCAATCAGCCCCAGCATTTT.

This chain uses TRBV30 with TRBJ2-5; D is uncertain. The CDR3 contains 13 residues. The germline gives CDR1 GTSNPN, CDR2 SVGIG (reference sequence). Trimming removed 2 bases at V and 0 bases at J, with 7 bases between. CDR3 sequence reads: CAWSLQNQETQYF. In DNA form, the CDR3 reads TGTGCCTGGAGTCTGCAGAACCAAGAGACCCAGTACTTC.

A few counts support this clone. This chain's CDR3 is CASSRDRDSNQPQHF. In DNA form, the CDR3 reads TGTGCCAGCAGCCGGGACAGGGATAGCAATCAGCCCCAGCATTTT. The chain employs TRBV4-2 and TRBJ1-5; 9 bases are shared with TRBD1. V shed 4 bases, J shed 0 bases, and the junction held 1 base outside the gene matches. The length of the CDR3 is 15 residues. CDR1 and CDR2 (germline): LGHNA, YNFKEQ.

This clone has more than one count but fewer than ten. The rearrangement uses TRBV11-3 and TRBJ2-7; 8 nucleotides match TRBD2. The CDR3 runs 14 residues. CDR1 SGHNT and CDR2 YENEEA come from the germline V gene. V lost 2 bases, J lost 6 bases, and 6 bases stayed unmatched. The CDR3 is CASSLSGSQGEQYF. In DNA, the CDR3 is TGTGCCAGCAGCTTAAGCGGGAGCCAGGGCGAGCAGTACTTC.

This clone was recorded a few times. V and J are TRBV6-5 and TRBJ2-7, with D possibly being TRBD1 (5 bases). The CDR3 contains 15 residues. CDR1 is MNHEY, CDR2 SVGAGI, per germline. Deletions cut 5 bases from V and 5 bases from J, with 19 bases between. CDR3 coding DNA: TGTGCCAGCAGTCCACACCGGGCAGGGCTGAACGAGCAGTACTTC. Its protein product is CASSPHRAGLNEQYF.

This clone was observed a few times. The chain is built from TRBV6-1 and TRBJ2-5; the match to TRBD1 covers 8 bases. CDR1 is MNHNS, CDR2 SASEGT, per germline. This CDR3 region has 14 residues. The trim removed 5 bases at V and 5 bases at J, leaving 7 bases unmatched. The CDR3 DNA is TGTGCCAGCAGTTCCGACAGGGGCCACGAGACCCAGTACTTC. Its translation is CASSSDRGHETQYF.

The table lists this clone with a count of one. The rearrangement uses TRBV19 and TRBJ2-2, with unresolved D. CDR1 is LNHDA, CDR2 SQIVND, per germline (reference sequence). This CDR3 comprises 16 residues. Trimming left V 2 bases short and J 2 bases short, with 12 bases between. The CDR3 spells CASSILTGINTGELFF. The CDR3 coding sequence is TGTGCCAGTAGTATATTGACTGGAATTAACACCGGGGAGCTGTTTTTT.

The chain combines TRBV12-2 with TRBJ2-7; the table's TRBD2 call for D was not verified on the DNA. TRBV12-2 is reported as a pseudogene. The CDR3 totals 17 residues. This chain's CDR3 is CASRLDGFSGARYEQYF. The CDR3 bases are TGTGCAAGTCGCTTAGACGGATTTAGCGGGGCTCGGTACGAGCAGTACTTC.

This clone was detected once. This rearrangement joins TRBV27 to TRBJ2-3; 9 bases line up with TRBD2. Germline V gene data show CDR1 as MNHEY and CDR2 as SMNVEV (reference sequence). The trim removed 5 bases at V and 2 bases at J, leaving 8 bases unmatched. The CDR3 extends over 16 amino acids. The CDR3 DNA is TGTGCCAGCAGTCGCCAGCTAGCGGGAAACACAGATACGCAGTATTTT. This translates into CASSRQLAGNTDTQYF.

The chain has TRBV4-3 and TRBJ2-1; TRBD2 aligns across 9 bases. This CDR3 region has 18 residues. The germline CDR1 and CDR2 sequences are LGHNA and YSLEER. Losses at the gene ends were 2 bases for V and 2 bases for J; bases not matched to a gene: 10. CDR3 bases: TGCGCCAGCAGCCAACTCTATAGCGGGAGTGGCGCCTACAATGAGCAGTTCTTC. Its protein product is CASSQLYSGSGAYNEQFF.

The chain carries TRBV6-1 and TRBJ1-3; D is unresolved. Germline V gives CDR1 MNHNS, CDR2 SASEGT. The V gene lost 5 bases and the J gene lost 7 bases, with 15 bases spanning the gap. The CDR3 length is 14 residues. CDR3 in amino acids: CASSYSGEENTIYF. CDR3 nucleotide sequence: TGTGCCAGCAGTTATAGTGGCGAGGAGAACACCATATATTTT.

This chain joins TRBV19 and TRBJ2-3; 7 bases are a match to TRBD2. From germline, CDR1 is LNHDA and CDR2 SQIVND (reference sequence). The junction had 3 bases not matched to a gene; V was cut back by 1 base and J by 2 bases. CDR3 length equals 15 residues. CDR3 sequence (DNA): TGTGCCAGTAGTATAGGGGCGGGGGTCACAGATACGCAGTATTTT. Protein: CASSIGAGVTDTQYF.

The chain is built from TRBV9 and TRBJ2-2; D may be TRBD2 (6 bases). The CDR3 is 14 amino acids. CDR1 and CDR2 (germline): SGDLS, YYNGEE. Trimming stripped 0 bases from V and 7 bases from J, with 10 bases between. The CDR3: CASSVDGGFGELFF. The CDR3 nucleotides are TGTGCCAGCAGCGTAGACGGGGGATTCGGGGAGCTGTTTTTT.

The rearrangement joins TRBV30 to TRBJ2-1; 8 bases fit TRBD1. The germline V gene encodes CDR1 GTSNPN and CDR2 SVGIG (reference sequence). With V trimmed by 3 bases and J by 7 bases, 17 bases remained unmatched. CDR3 length: 17 residues. The CDR3, as DNA: TGTGCCTGGAGCCCGCCGGACAGGGCGGTCTTACGAAATGAGCAGTTCTTC. Residues: CAWSPPDRAVLRNEQFF.

The table lists this clone with a few counts. The chain recombines TRBV5-4 with TRBJ2-2; D gene ambiguous. The CDR3 is 12 amino acids. Germline V CDR1 and CDR2: SGHNT, YYREEE (reference sequence). The V gene lost 3 bases and the J gene lost 7 bases, with 7 bases spanning the gap. CDR3 sequence (DNA): TGTGCCAGCAGCTCCTTCGTCGGGGAGCTGTTTTTT. Amino acids: CASSSFVGELFF.

The CDR3 DNA is TGTGCCAGCAGTGAATATTTTCGGACTAGCGGGATTAATGAGCAGTTCTTC. Translating it yields CASSEYFRTSGINEQFF. This chain links TRBV6-4 with TRBJ2-1, with TRBD2 matching over 12 bases. The V gene end was trimmed by 3 bases and the J gene end by 7 bases; junction bases not matched to a gene: 10. Germline V gene lookup returns CDR1 MRHNA and CDR2 SNTAGT. The CDR3 has 17 amino acids.